The entry below describes one T cell receptor (beta chain). These data belong to a study of cytomegalovirus exposure and HLA in healthy donors. V lost 7 bases, J lost 2 bases, and 14 bases lay in between. Germline V gene lookup returns CDR1 MNHEY and CDR2 SMNVEV (reference sequence). The CDR3 spans 14 residues. Primers: 60 Vbeta forward and 13 Jbeta reverse. Generated by immunoSEQ multiplex PCR, the TCRdb table keeps only in-frame clones and is missing some. Its listing shows nearly 35,000 clones. Source material: PBMCs. The receptor comes from a woman between 35 and 50 years old in good health and CMV-seropositive. This sequence joins TRBV27 and TRBJ1-1; D remains unclear. The CDR3 protein is CASKLLAGNTEAFF. DNA of the CDR3: TGTGCCAGCAAGCTATTGGCGGGTAACACTGAAGCTTTCTTT.